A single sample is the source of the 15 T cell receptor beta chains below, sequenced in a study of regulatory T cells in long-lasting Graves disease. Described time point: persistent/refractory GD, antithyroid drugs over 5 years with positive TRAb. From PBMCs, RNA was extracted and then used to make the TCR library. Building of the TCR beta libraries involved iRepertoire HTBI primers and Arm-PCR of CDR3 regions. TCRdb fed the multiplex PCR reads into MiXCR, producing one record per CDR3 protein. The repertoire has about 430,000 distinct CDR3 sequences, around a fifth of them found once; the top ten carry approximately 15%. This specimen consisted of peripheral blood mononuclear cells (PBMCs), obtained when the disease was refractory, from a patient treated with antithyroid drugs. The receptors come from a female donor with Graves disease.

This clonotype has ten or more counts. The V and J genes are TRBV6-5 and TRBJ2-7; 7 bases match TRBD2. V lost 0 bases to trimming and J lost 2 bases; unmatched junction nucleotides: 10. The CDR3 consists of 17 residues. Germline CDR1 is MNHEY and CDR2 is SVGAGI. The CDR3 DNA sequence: TGTGCCAGCAGTTACTCTACCCCAGGGAGGGTTCCCTACGAGCAGTACTTC. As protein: CASSYSTPGRVPYEQYF.

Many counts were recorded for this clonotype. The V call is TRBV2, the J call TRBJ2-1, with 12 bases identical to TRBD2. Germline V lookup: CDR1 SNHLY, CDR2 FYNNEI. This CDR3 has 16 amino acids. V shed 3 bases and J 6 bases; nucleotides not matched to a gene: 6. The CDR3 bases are TGTGCCAGCAGTGAGTCTCTAGCGGGAGGGCCCAATGAGCAGTTCTTC. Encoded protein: CASSESLAGGPNEQFF.

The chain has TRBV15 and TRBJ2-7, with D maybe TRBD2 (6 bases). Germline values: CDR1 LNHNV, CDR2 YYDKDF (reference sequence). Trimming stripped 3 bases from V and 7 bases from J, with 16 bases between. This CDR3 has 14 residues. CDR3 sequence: CATSRVGRAGEQYF. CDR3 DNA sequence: TGTGCCACCAGCAGGGTAGGCAGGGCGGGAGAGCAGTACTTC.

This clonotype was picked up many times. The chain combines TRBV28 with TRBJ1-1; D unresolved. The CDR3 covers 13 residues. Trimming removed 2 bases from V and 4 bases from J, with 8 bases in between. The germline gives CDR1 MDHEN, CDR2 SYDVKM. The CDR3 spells CASSLRSFTEAFF. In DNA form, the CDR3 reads TGTGCCAGCAGTTTACGTTCCTTCACTGAAGCTTTCTTT.

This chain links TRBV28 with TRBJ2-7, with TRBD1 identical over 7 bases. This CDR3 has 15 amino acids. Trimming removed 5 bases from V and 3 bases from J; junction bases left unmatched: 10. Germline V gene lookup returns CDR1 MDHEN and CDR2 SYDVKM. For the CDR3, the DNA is TGTGCCAGCAGTCCTACAGGGGATCCCCTCTACGAGCAGTACTTC. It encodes CASSPTGDPLYEQYF.

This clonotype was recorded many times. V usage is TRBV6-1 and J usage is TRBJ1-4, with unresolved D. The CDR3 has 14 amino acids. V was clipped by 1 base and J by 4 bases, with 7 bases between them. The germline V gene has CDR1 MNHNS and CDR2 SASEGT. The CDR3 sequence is CASSEGSFNEKLFF. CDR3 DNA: TGTGCCAGCAGTGAAGGGAGCTTTAATGAAAAACTGTTTTTT.

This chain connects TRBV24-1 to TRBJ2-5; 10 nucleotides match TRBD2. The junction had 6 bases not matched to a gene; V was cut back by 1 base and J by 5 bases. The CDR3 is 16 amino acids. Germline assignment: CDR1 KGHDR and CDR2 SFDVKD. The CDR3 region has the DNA TGTGCCACCAGTGATTTCGGGACTAGCGTCGAGGAGACCCAGTACTTC. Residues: CATSDFGTSVEETQYF.

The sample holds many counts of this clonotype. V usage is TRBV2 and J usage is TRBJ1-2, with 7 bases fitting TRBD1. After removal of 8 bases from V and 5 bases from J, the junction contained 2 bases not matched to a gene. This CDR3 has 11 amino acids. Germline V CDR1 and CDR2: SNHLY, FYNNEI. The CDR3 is CASSGGYGYTF. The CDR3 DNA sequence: TGTGCCAGCTCAGGGGGTTATGGCTACACCTTC.

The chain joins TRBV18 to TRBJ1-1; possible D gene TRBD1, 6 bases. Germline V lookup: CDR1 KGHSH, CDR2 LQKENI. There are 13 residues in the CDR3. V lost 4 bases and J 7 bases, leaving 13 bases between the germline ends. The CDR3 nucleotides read TGTGCCAGCTCACTAACAGGGAAATTTGAAGCTTTCTTT. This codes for CASSLTGKFEAFF. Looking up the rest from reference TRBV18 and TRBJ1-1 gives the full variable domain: NAGVMQNPRHLVRRRGQEARLRCSPMKGHSHVYWYRQLPEEGLKFMVYLQKENIIDESGMPKERFSAEFPKEGPSILRIQQVVRGDSAAYFCASSLTGKFEAFFGQGTRLTVV.

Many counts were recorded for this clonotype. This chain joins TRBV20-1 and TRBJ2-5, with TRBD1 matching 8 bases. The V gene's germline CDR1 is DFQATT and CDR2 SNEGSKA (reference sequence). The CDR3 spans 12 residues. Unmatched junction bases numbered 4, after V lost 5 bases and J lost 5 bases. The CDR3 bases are TGCAGTGCTCCGGACAGGGTTGAGACCCAGTACTTC. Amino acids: CSAPDRVETQYF.

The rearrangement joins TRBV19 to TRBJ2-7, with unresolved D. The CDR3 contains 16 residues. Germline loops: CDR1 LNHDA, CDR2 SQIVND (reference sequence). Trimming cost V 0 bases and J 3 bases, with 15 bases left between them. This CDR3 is CASSIDPRLRLYEQYF. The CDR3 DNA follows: TGTGCCAGTAGTATAGATCCCCGGCTGCGCCTCTACGAGCAGTACTTC. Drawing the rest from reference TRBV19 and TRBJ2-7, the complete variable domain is DGGITQSPKYLFRKEGQNVTLSCEQNLNHDAMYWYRQDPGQGLRLIYYSQIVNDFQKGDIAEGYSVSREKKESFPLTVTSAQKNPTAFYLCASSIDPRLRLYEQYFGPGTRLTVT.

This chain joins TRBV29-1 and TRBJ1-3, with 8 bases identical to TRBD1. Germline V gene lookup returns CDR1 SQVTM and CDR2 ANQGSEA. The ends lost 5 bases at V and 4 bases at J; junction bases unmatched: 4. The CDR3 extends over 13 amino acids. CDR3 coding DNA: TGCAGCGTTTCGGACAGGGCAGGAAACACCATATATTTT. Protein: CSVSDRAGNTIYF.

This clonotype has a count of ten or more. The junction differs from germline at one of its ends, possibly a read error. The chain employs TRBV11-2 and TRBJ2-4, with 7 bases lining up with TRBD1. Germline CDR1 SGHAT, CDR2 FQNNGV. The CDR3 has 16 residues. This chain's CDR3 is CASSIDRVIAKNIQYF. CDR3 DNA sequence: TGTGCCAGCAGCATAGACAGGGTTATTGCCAAAAACATTCAGTACTTC.

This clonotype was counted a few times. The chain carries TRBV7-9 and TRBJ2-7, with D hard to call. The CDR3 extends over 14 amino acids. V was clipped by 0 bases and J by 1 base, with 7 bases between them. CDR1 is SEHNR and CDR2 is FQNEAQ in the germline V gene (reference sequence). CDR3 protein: CASSLASLSYEQYF. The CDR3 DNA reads TGTGCCAGCAGCTTAGCTAGTTTATCCTACGAGCAGTACTTC.

CDR3 amino acids: CASSPPPGGTEQYF. In nucleotides, the CDR3 is TGTGCCAGCAGCCCTCCCCCCGGGGGAACCGAGCAGTACTTC. The chain is built from TRBV7-8 and TRBJ2-7; possible D gene TRBD2, 6 bases. Per the germline V gene, CDR1 is SGHVS and CDR2 is FQNEAQ. The CDR3 has 14 residues. Trimming cost V 5 bases and J 6 bases, with 17 bases left between them. The full variable domain, rest sourced from reference TRBV7-8 and TRBJ2-7, is GAGVSQSPRYKVAKRGQDVALRCDPISGHVSLFWYQQALGQGPEFLTYFQNEAQLDKSGLPSDRFFAERPEGSVSTLKIQRTQQEDSAVYLCASSPPPGGTEQYFGPGTRLTVT.